This entry lists 27 T cell receptor beta chains sequenced from one sample in a study of shared clonotypes between healthy human individuals. Assay used: immunoSEQ multiplex PCR; TCRdb lists only in-frame clones, some missing. Among roughly 95,000 clones listed, around half were seen once. Material: PBMCs. The receptors stem from a woman aged 40 to 55 in good health. Some clones in this sample may be carry-over from other donors' samples.

Only a few counts were recorded for this clone. In this CDR3 the conserved last residue, phenylalanine or tryptophan, is missing, so a read error is likely. This chain connects TRBV7-8 to TRBJ1-4; 8 bases are a match to TRBD1. V was pared by 6 bases and J by 5 bases, with 14 bases of the junction left unmatched. Per germline, CDR1 SGHVS and CDR2 FQNEAQ. CDR3 length: 17 residues. For the CDR3, the DNA is TGTGCCAGCAGTACTTCCCCCCCCGGGACAGGAAATGAAAAACTGTTTCTT. This translates into CASSTSPPGTGNEKLFL.

This clone was detected many times. The rearrangement uses TRBV7-2 and TRBJ1-1; the D gene is possibly TRBD1 (6 bases). From germline, CDR1 is SGHTA and CDR2 FQGNSA. The V gene lost 1 base and the J gene lost 6 bases, with 12 bases spanning the gap. The CDR3 totals 14 residues. Written as DNA, the CDR3 is TGTGCCAGCAGCTTAGAAGGGGGTCTGGCTGAAGCTTTCTTT. This encodes CASSLEGGLAEAFF.

This clone came up many times. Different DNA sequences within this sample yield the same CDR3. This chain joins TRBV6-1 and TRBJ2-1; no definite D call. CDR1 is MNHNS, CDR2 SASEGT, per germline. The germline V and J ends were trimmed by 3 bases and 7 bases, with 13 bases remaining between them. The CDR3 loop spans 14 amino acids. The CDR3 reads CASSDSVRVNEQFF. As DNA, the CDR3 is TGTGCCAGCAGTGACTCCGTTAGGGTGAATGAGCAGTTCTTC.

This chain uses TRBV6-9 with TRBJ1-6; 7 bases line up with TRBD1. Germline-derived CDR1 and CDR2 are MNHGY and SVAAGI. Germline trimming cut 3 bases from V and 10 bases from J; bases unmatched to any gene: 3. CDR3 length: 13 residues. This CDR3 is CASSYDRESPLHF. CDR3 DNA: TGTGCCAGCAGTTACGACAGGGAGTCACCCCTCCACTTT.

V gene TRBV9 combines with J gene TRBJ1-1, with a weak D call TRBD1 (5 bases). From germline, CDR1 is SGDLS and CDR2 YYNGEE. CDR3 size: 12 residues. V lost 4 bases and J 5 bases, leaving 9 bases between the germline ends. The DNA for the CDR3 is TGTGCCAGCAGCACCCGGGGGACTGAAGCTTTCTTT. Protein sequence: CASSTRGTEAFF.

The table lists this clone with many counts. This CDR3 reads CASSQDGRENTEAFF. CDR3 nucleotide sequence: TGCGCCAGCAGCCAAGATGGGAGGGAGAACACTGAAGCTTTCTTT. V usage is TRBV4-1 and J usage is TRBJ1-1; D remains ambiguous. This CDR3 spans 15 amino acids. Trimming removed 0 bases from V and 1 base from J, with 9 bases in between. Germline CDR1 MGHRA, CDR2 YSYEKL.

At least ten counts were recorded for this clone. The chain is built from TRBV29-1 and TRBJ2-1; 9 bases line up with TRBD1. CDR1 is SQVTM and CDR2 is ANQGSEA in the germline V gene. There are 15 residues in the CDR3. Here the CDR3 reads CSAGGRTGAYNEQFF. DNA of the CDR3: TGCAGTGCCGGGGGAAGGACAGGGGCCTACAATGAGCAGTTCTTC.

The gene calls are TRBV30 and TRBJ2-3; either TRBD1 or TRBD2 may supply D (5 bases each). CDR1 and CDR2 from the germline V gene are GTSNPN and SVGIG (reference sequence). CDR3 length equals 13 residues. Trimming took 5 bases from V and 4 from J, leaving 13 bases between them. CDR3 region: CAWDRGTADTQYF. CDR3 DNA sequence: TGTGCCTGGGATCGTGGGACCGCAGATACGCAGTATTTT.

Only a few counts were recorded for this clone. This chain connects TRBV2 to TRBJ2-3; D is unresolved. The V gene's germline CDR1 is SNHLY and CDR2 FYNNEI. Trimming removed 7 bases at V and 3 bases at J, with 11 bases between. The CDR3 has 13 residues. CDR3 sequence reads: CASTGRATDTQYF. In nucleotides, the CDR3 is TGTGCCAGCACCGGAAGGGCTACAGATACGCAGTATTTT.

The chain combines TRBV27 with TRBJ1-1; weak D call: TRBD1 (5 bases). CDR3 size: 18 residues. With 4 bases removed from V and 3 bases from J, the gap between germline ends came to 24 bases. Germline CDR1 is MNHEY and CDR2 is SMNVEV (reference sequence). The CDR3 loop is CASSSLPGVPIGYTEAFF. CDR3 nucleotide sequence: TGTGCCAGCAGTTCCCTTCCGGGGGTCCCTATAGGGTACACTGAAGCTTTCTTT.

This clone was seen at least ten times. The chain combines TRBV10-2 with TRBJ1-2, with D perhaps matching TRBD1 (6 bases). The germline V and J ends were trimmed by 0 bases and 7 bases, with 12 bases remaining between them. This CDR3 comprises 14 residues. CDR1 is WSHSY, CDR2 SAAADI, per germline. CDR3 sequence: CASSESGGGGGYTF. CDR3 coding DNA: TGCGCCAGCAGTGAGTCGGGCGGGGGCGGTGGCTACACCTTC.

The J gene is TRBJ2-3, the V gene TRBV29-1, with 8 bases that match TRBD2. J was trimmed by 7 bases and V by 6 bases; bases with no gene match: 9. The CDR3 has 13 amino acids. Per germline, CDR1 SQVTM and CDR2 ANQGSEA. Written as DNA, the CDR3 is TGCAGCGTCAAAGCGGGAGTGGGATATACGCAGTATTTT. Translated, it gives CSVKAGVGYTQYF.

The chain uses TRBV30 and TRBJ1-3; 10 bases agree with TRBD1. CDR1 GTSNPN and CDR2 SVGIG come from the germline V gene (reference sequence). CDR3 length: 14 residues. V lost 1 base and J lost 3; bases outside the gene matches: 0. CDR3 sequence reads: CAWSGTGGGNTIYF. CDR3 sequence (DNA): TGTGCCTGGAGTGGGACAGGGGGTGGAAACACCATATATTTT.

This chain connects TRBV5-5 to TRBJ1-4, with TRBD1 matching over 7 bases. The germline gives CDR1 SGHKS, CDR2 YYEKEE (reference sequence). Trimming cost V 3 bases and J 0 bases; bases outside gene matches: 2. The CDR3 runs 15 residues. This CDR3 is CASSSQGATNEKLFF. The CDR3 DNA reads as TGTGCCAGCAGCTCCCAGGGGGCAACTAATGAAAAACTGTTTTTT.

This chain joins TRBV4-1 and TRBJ2-2, with 9 nucleotides matching TRBD2. Germline V CDR1 and CDR2: MGHRA, YSYEKL. The CDR3 is 16 residues long. With 0 bases clipped from V and 5 bases from J, the junction kept 4 bases outside the gene matches. The CDR3 DNA reads TGCGCCAGCAGCCAAGAAGTGGGACTAGCTACCGGGGAGCTGTTTTTT. It yields the protein CASSQEVGLATGELFF.

This clone was detected a few times. V usage is TRBV7-9 and J usage is TRBJ2-5; 7 nucleotides agree with TRBD2. Per the germline V gene, CDR1 is SEHNR and CDR2 is FQNEAQ (reference sequence). The CDR3 has 15 residues. V lost 2 bases, J lost 4 bases, and 7 bases stayed unmatched. The CDR3 loop reads CASSLLLTSRETQYF. The CDR3 nucleotides read TGTGCCAGCAGCTTACTACTGACTAGCCGAGAGACCCAGTACTTC.

The genes are TRBV7-9 and TRBJ1-1; D might be TRBD1 (5 bases). From germline, CDR1 is SEHNR and CDR2 FQNEAQ (reference sequence). V was trimmed by 11 bases and J by 4 bases, leaving 17 bases between them. The CDR3 is 13 amino acids. The CDR3 loop reads CAGQRPGFTEAFF. The CDR3 DNA sequence: TGTGCCGGTCAACGGCCAGGGTTCACTGAAGCTTTCTTT. The entire variable domain, with the rest obtained from reference TRBV7-9 and TRBJ1-1, is as follows: DTGVSQNPRHKITKRGQNVTFRCDPISEHNRLYWYRQTLGQGPEFLTYFQNEAQLEKSRLLSDRFSAERPKGSFSTLEIQRTEQGDSAMYLCAGQRPGFTEAFFGQGTRLTVV.

This clone has a count of ten or more. The J gene is TRBJ2-7, the V gene TRBV19; 12 bases are a match to TRBD2. The germline gives CDR1 LNHDA, CDR2 SQIVND (reference sequence). CDR3 length: 16 residues. Trimming took 5 bases from V and 3 from J; bases not matched to a gene: 8. CDR3 loop: CASSAETSGRFYEQYF. The CDR3 DNA follows: TGTGCCAGTAGTGCCGAGACTAGCGGGAGATTCTACGAGCAGTACTTC.

Comments on this clone: A much larger clone sits a single nucleotide away, making a read error possible. The sample has other DNA sequences that encode this CDR3 too. V gene TRBV10-3 combines with J gene TRBJ2-3; 7 bases are a match to TRBD1. The CDR3 length is 17 residues. Germline V gene data show CDR1 as ENHRY and CDR2 as SYGVKD. Trimming took 3 bases from V and 6 from J; bases not matched to a gene: 15. The CDR3 region has the DNA TGTGCCATCAGTGATAAAGTTGGGGACAGTATCGCGGATACGCAGTATTTT. This gives the protein CAISDKVGDSIADTQYF.

This chain connects TRBV30 to TRBJ1-2; D ambiguous. V dropped 3 bases and J dropped 5 bases, with 19 bases sitting between them. This CDR3 is built from 15 residues. The germline V gene encodes CDR1 GTSNPN and CDR2 SVGIG (reference sequence). Here the CDR3 DNA reads TGTGCCTGGAGCCTTCAGACTCCGGTCGGTTATGGCTACACCTTC. Translated, it gives CAWSLQTPVGYGYTF.

Remarks on this clone: A junction boundary mismatches the germline segment, possibly from a read error. This sequence joins TRBV28 and TRBJ2-4; tentatively, D is TRBD1 (5 bases). The CDR3 length is 14 residues. CDR1 is MDHEN, CDR2 SYDVKM, per germline. The DNA for the CDR3 is TGTGCCAGCAGTTCAGACCCCATCGAGGACATTCAGTACTTT. Translating it yields CASSSDPIEDIQYF.

As for this clone: Only one base separates this from a far larger clonotype, so it likely reflects a read error. The conserved closing phenylalanine or tryptophan is absent in this CDR3, likely reflecting a read error. The gene calls are TRBV30 and TRBJ1-1; D uncertain. The CDR3 loop spans 10 amino acids. Germline loops: CDR1 GTSNPN, CDR2 SVGIG (reference sequence). The ends were cut back, 2 bases at V and 10 bases at J, with 8 bases in the middle. The CDR3 sequence: CAWSTPSAFL. CDR3 sequence (DNA): TGTGCCTGGAGTACCCCCTCAGCTTTCCTT.

There are many counts of this clone. Only one base separates this from a far larger clonotype, so it likely reflects a read error. J is TRBJ1-1 and V is TRBV7-9; D gene uncertain. The CDR3 length is 14 residues. Germline V gene data show CDR1 as SEHNR and CDR2 as FQNEAQ (reference sequence). V lost 3 bases, J lost 3 bases, and 11 bases lay in between. CDR3 region: CASSFAGSHTEAFF. CDR3 nucleotide sequence: TGTGCCAGCAGCTTTGCGGGCAGCCACACTGAAGCTTTCTTT.

V usage is TRBV7-3 and J usage is TRBJ2-3; D is uncertain. CDR1 and CDR2 from the germline V gene are SGHTA and FQGTGA. V gave up 1 base and J gave up 6 bases, with 8 bases separating them. The CDR3 contains 13 residues. CDR3 residues: CASSLRRQDTQYF. The CDR3 region has the DNA TGTGCCAGCAGCTTAAGACGCCAGGATACGCAGTATTTT.

Worth noting for this clone: Only one base separates this from a far larger clonotype, so it likely reflects a read error. V is TRBV30 and J is TRBJ2-2, with D perhaps given as TRBD1 or TRBD2 (6 bases each). Germline V gives CDR1 GTSNPN, CDR2 SVGIG (reference sequence). The V end lost 4 bases, the J end lost 5 bases, and 17 bases lay between the germline ends. This CDR3 is built from 15 residues. In DNA form, the CDR3 reads TGTGCCTGGAAGAGTGCAGGGGAGGATACCGGGGAGCTGTTTTTT. Translated: CAWKSAGEDTGELFF.

In its sample, this clone was seen a few times. V gene TRBV18 combines with J gene TRBJ1-2; D gene ambiguous. Germline V lookup: CDR1 KGHSH, CDR2 LQKENI. CDR3 size: 13 residues. Trimming pared 6 bases from V and 7 bases from J, leaving 15 bases between. CDR3 coding DNA: TGTGCCAGCTCCTCACGAGAGGAGGCTGGCTACACCTTC. The encoded protein is CASSSREEAGYTF.

There are a few counts of this clone. V usage is TRBV18 and J usage is TRBJ1-5; TRBD1 matches at 9 bases. This CDR3 has 13 residues. V was clipped by 5 bases and J by 5 bases; unmatched bases: 1. Germline assignment: CDR1 KGHSH and CDR2 LQKENI. The CDR3 loop reads CASSWTGDQPQHF. DNA of the CDR3: TGTGCCAGCTCATGGACAGGGGATCAGCCCCAGCATTTT.